This T cell receptor (beta chain) was recorded in a study of shared clonotypes between healthy human individuals. Researchers ran the assay at a deep level. Here immunoSEQ multiplex PCR was the method, and the copy in TCRdb shows in-frame clones only, minus some. The data contain 950,000 to 1,300,000 clones, around 76% of them singletons. Study observations and caveats: Clonotype sharing across donors was expected to vary with sequencing depth.

This clone was seen a few times. The antigen is not known. Trimming left V 3 bases short and J 1 base short, with 9 bases between. The germline gives CDR1 LGHNA, CDR2 YSLEER. This CDR3 comprises 14 residues. The gene calls are TRBV4-3 and TRBJ1-1, with D unclear. The sequenced material came from memory CD4+ T cells sorted from blood. Subset reported: CD45RA-negative fraction. The sequence was obtained from a man younger than 35 in good health. The chain's CDR3 is CASSHSSQNTEAFF. In nucleotides, the CDR3 is TGCGCCAGCAGCCACAGTTCCCAGAACACTGAAGCTTTCTTT.